This T cell receptor (beta chain) was retrieved from a study of cytomegalovirus exposure and HLA in healthy donors. Study information: Researchers found that around 80% of just under 400 genotyped donors fell within the Caucasian-associated ancestry cluster. Study results and limitations: A missense DCLRE1C variant was associated with V- and J-gene trimming of TCR beta chains in a later analysis, and an independent cohort replicated the association.

Of note for this clone: Its specificity is not known.

A multiplex PCR was run with 60 Vbeta primers and 13 Jbeta primers. The repertoire was sequenced with immunoSEQ multiplex PCR; TCRdb's copy has only in-frame clones and lacks some. The data show approximately 150,000 clones, around 78% seen once. The germline CDR1 and CDR2 sequences are SNHLY and FYNNEI. Trimming removed 6 bases from V and 0 bases from J, with 12 bases in between. The CDR3 is 15 amino acids. V is TRBV2 and J is TRBJ1-5, with D possibly matching TRBD1 (5 bases). The source of this sequence is a woman in her thirties or forties in good health and CMV-seropositive. The sequencing sample was made of PBMCs. The CDR3 DNA reads as TGTGCCAGCAGCCCCGACAGCCTTAGCAATCAGCCCCAGCATTTT. The encoded protein is CASSPDSLSNQPQHF. The full variable domain, rest sourced from reference TRBV2 and TRBJ1-5, is EPEVTQTPSHQVTQMGQEVILRCVPISNHLYFYWYRQILGQKVEFLVSFYNNEISEKSEIFDDQFSVERPDGSNFTLKIRSTKLEDSAMYFCASSPDSLSNQPQHFGDGTRLSIL.